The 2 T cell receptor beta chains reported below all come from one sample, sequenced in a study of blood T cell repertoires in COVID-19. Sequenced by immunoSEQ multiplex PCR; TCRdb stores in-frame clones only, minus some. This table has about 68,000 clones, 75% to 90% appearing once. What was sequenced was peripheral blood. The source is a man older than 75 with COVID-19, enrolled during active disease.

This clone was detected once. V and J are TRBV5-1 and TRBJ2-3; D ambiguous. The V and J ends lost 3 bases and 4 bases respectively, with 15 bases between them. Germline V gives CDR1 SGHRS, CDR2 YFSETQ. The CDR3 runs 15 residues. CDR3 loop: CASSSQIPAADTQYF. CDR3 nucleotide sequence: TGCGCCAGCAGCTCGCAGATCCCGGCGGCAGATACGCAGTATTTT.

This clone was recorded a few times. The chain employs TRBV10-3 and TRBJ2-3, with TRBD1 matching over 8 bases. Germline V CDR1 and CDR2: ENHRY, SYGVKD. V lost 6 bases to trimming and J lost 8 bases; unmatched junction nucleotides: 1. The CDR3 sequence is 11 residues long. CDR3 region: CAIRTGVTQYF. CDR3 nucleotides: TGTGCCATCAGGACAGGGGTTACGCAGTATTTT.